These 4 T cell receptor beta chains were sequenced from one sample in a study of T-cell memory formation after mild COVID-19. MiXCR, applied by TCRdb to the 5' RACE reads, yields one record per CDR3 protein. The data hold hundreds of thousands of distinct CDR3 sequences, with roughly 14% observed a single time. Sample: PBMCs or a T cell subset sorted from them (not recorded which). Every receptor here comes from an adult woman who had mild COVID-19 (a few samples of this study predate the infection). Cell type and time point are not known.

Only a few counts were recorded for this clonotype. The chain combines TRBV6-6 with TRBJ1-2; D is perhaps TRBD1 (6 bases). The CDR3 consists of 14 residues. Germline-derived CDR1 and CDR2 are MNHNY and SVGAGI (reference sequence). The V and J ends lost 8 bases and 6 bases respectively, with 19 bases between them. This chain's CDR3 is CASSTRGGGHGYTF. The CDR3 region has the DNA TGTGCCAGCTCCACCCGGGGGGGGGGCCATGGCTACACCTTC.

This clonotype was detected a few times. The chain joins TRBV2 to TRBJ1-1; D remains unclear. V gave up 4 bases and J gave up 11 bases, with 11 bases separating them. This CDR3 is built from 11 residues. Germline V gene data show CDR1 as SNHLY and CDR2 as FYNNEI. This CDR3 is CASSGGGLAFF. CDR3 bases: TGTGCCAGCAGTGGGGGAGGGCTGGCTTTCTTT.

This clonotype was counted only a few times. This chain links TRBV12-3 or TRBV12-4 with TRBJ2-7; 8 positions match TRBD1. The CDR3 covers 15 residues. The J segment lost 5 bases and the V segment lost 6 bases, leaving 12 bases of the junction unmatched. This chain's CDR3 is CASSQDRVDGDEQYF. DNA for the CDR3: TGTGCCAGCAGCCAGGACAGGGTTGACGGGGACGAGCAGTACTTC.

This clonotype has just a few counts. The CDR3 nucleotides are TGTGCCAGCAGCAATACTGGTTCGGGGGTAGAGACCCAGTACTTC. Amino acids: CASSNTGSGVETQYF. This chain links TRBV21-1 with TRBJ2-5; the table's TRBD1 call for D was not verified on the DNA. TRBV21-1 counts as a pseudogene. There are 15 residues in the CDR3.